The 14 T cell receptor beta chains listed next were all sequenced from one sample in a study of beta chain features in type 1 diabetes. Broader study findings: Moderate yet significant TCRB CDR3 shortening was seen in Type 1 diabetes patients in all four CD4+ subsets.

Every bit of the isolated RNA underwent reverse transcription, so sequencing read expressed TCRB transcripts. The assay was immunoSEQ multiplex PCR, and TCRdb's table has in-frame clones only and misses some. The repertoire holds approximately 600,000 clones, under 15% seen once, with more than 0.095% in the top ten. Their specific antigens are unknown. The sequencing input was naive CD4+ T cells from blood. These receptors were taken from a man younger than 45 with type 1 diabetes.

The genes are TRBV2 and TRBJ2-1; weak D call: TRBD2 (7 bases). Germline CDR1 reads SNHLY; CDR2 reads FYNNEI. V gave up 8 bases and J gave up 3 bases, with 11 bases separating them. The CDR3 has 13 residues. The CDR3 nucleotides are TGTGCCAGCCTGAGGGGGGGCTACAATGAGCAGTTCTTC. It codes for CASLRGGYNEQFF.

This clone showed up just a few times. V gene TRBV9 combines with J gene TRBJ2-1, with 8 bases that match TRBD2. The CDR3 has 15 amino acids. CDR1 is SGDLS and CDR2 is YYNGEE in the germline V gene. The V and J ends lost 3 bases and 9 bases, in that order; junction bases with no gene match: 11. The CDR3 protein is CASSETSGGTSEQFF. The CDR3 bases are TGTGCCAGCAGCGAGACAAGCGGGGGTACGTCTGAGCAGTTCTTC.

The chain links TRBV5-1 to TRBJ2-7; 8 bases align to TRBD1. The V segment lost 4 bases and the J segment 5 bases; nucleotides outside the gene matches: 8. Germline V lookup: CDR1 SGHRS, CDR2 YFSETQ. This CDR3 is 14 amino acids long. In nucleotides, the CDR3 is TGCGCCAGCAGCGTCACAGGGGGTTCCCACGAGCAGTACTTC. Translation: CASSVTGGSHEQYF.

This clone was seen more than once but under ten times. The chain carries TRBV27 and TRBJ2-1; perhaps TRBD2 as D (5 bases). The germline CDR1 and CDR2 sequences are MNHEY and SMNVEV (reference sequence). This CDR3 spans 15 amino acids. V shed 1 base and J shed 4 bases, with 11 bases lying between them. The CDR3 loop is CASSLFASRYNEQFF. The CDR3 DNA is TGTGCCAGCAGTTTATTTGCTAGCAGATACAATGAGCAGTTCTTC.

The V gene is TRBV7-2, the J gene TRBJ1-2; D is unclear. The CDR3 length is 13 residues. Trimming cost V 2 bases and J 8 bases, with 12 bases left between them. Germline CDR1 reads SGHTA; CDR2 reads FQGNSA. CDR3 sequence reads: CASSLRALGGYTF. CDR3 in DNA: TGTGCCAGCAGCTTAAGGGCATTGGGAGGCTACACCTTC.

In its sample, this clone was seen a few times. The chain is built from TRBV9 and TRBJ2-3; 9 bases fit TRBD1. After removal of 0 bases from V and 4 bases from J, the junction contained 9 bases not matched to a gene. In germline, CDR1 is SGDLS, CDR2 YYNGEE. The CDR3 runs 17 residues. The DNA of the CDR3 is TGTGCCAGCAGCGTAGCCCCGCCTGACAGGGGGGCAGATACGCAGTATTTT. Its translation is CASSVAPPDRGADTQYF.

The chain recombines TRBV5-1 with TRBJ1-1; D gene unclear. The V end was cut by 0 bases, the J end by 6 bases, with 12 bases between. Germline V gene sequence: CDR1 SGHRS, CDR2 YFSETQ. The CDR3 loop spans 14 amino acids. The CDR3 DNA reads as TGCGCCAGCAGCTTGGCCGGGCAGACATCTGAAGCTTTCTTT. It translates to CASSLAGQTSEAFF.

This clone was seen only a few times. The rearrangement uses TRBV19 and TRBJ1-2; 9 bases line up with TRBD1. CDR1 and CDR2 (germline): LNHDA, SQIVND (reference sequence). CDR3 size: 14 residues. The V segment lost 5 bases and the J segment 5 bases; nucleotides outside the gene matches: 6. Written as DNA, the CDR3 is TGTGCCAGTAGTTACCGGGACAGGGATTATGGCTACACCTTC. Amino acid sequence: CASSYRDRDYGYTF.

The chain has TRBV7-2 and TRBJ1-4; no clear D. The V end was cut by 1 base, the J end by 7 bases, with 7 bases between. CDR1 and CDR2 from the germline V gene are SGHTA and FQGNSA. CDR3 length: 13 residues. CDR3 sequence: CASSLGWSEKLFF. The CDR3 DNA reads as TGTGCCAGCAGCTTAGGATGGAGTGAAAAACTGTTTTTT.

The rearrangement uses TRBV6-6 and TRBJ1-2; 8 nucleotides match TRBD1. Germline CDR1 and CDR2: MNHNY and SVGAGI (reference sequence). Trimming removed 6 bases from V and 3 bases from J; junction bases left unmatched: 6. This CDR3 spans 14 amino acids. CDR3 sequence reads: CASRTVQGDYGYTF. CDR3 nucleotides: TGTGCCAGCAGGACAGTACAGGGGGACTATGGCTACACCTTC.

Only a few counts were recorded for this clone. The chain uses TRBV5-6 and TRBJ1-5; no reliable D call. This CDR3 is 13 amino acids long. V was clipped by 2 bases and J by 1 base, with 4 bases between them. Germline V gives CDR1 SGHDT, CDR2 YYEEEE. The CDR3 here is CASSFQSNQPQHF. DNA for the CDR3: TGTGCCAGCAGCTTCCAGAGCAATCAGCCCCAGCATTTT.

The CDR3 nucleotides read TGTGCCAGCAGCTTAGAGCGACAGGGTAACTATGGCTACACCTTC. Translation gives CASSLERQGNYGYTF. The V gene is TRBV7-9, the J gene TRBJ1-2, with 7 bases lining up with TRBD1. The germline V gene has CDR1 SEHNR and CDR2 FQNEAQ (reference sequence). This CDR3 spans 15 amino acids. Trimming cost V 1 base and J 1 base; bases outside gene matches: 3.

The chain carries TRBV7-2 and TRBJ2-4; D tentatively reads TRBD1 or TRBD2 (5 bases each). Trimming stripped 3 bases from V and 9 bases from J, with 24 bases between. Germline values: CDR1 SGHTA, CDR2 FQGNSA. This CDR3 has 17 residues. This CDR3 reads CASSFIVPGRSLGIQYF. In DNA, the CDR3 is TGTGCCAGCAGCTTCATCGTGCCGGGACGCTCATTAGGCATTCAGTACTTC.

The DNA of the CDR3 is TGTGCCAGCAGTCCCAGCGGGGGGTTCACAGATACGCAGTATTTT. Amino acid sequence: CASSPSGGFTDTQYF. This chain uses TRBV6-6 with TRBJ2-3, with 9 bases that match TRBD2. Germline CDR1 is MNHNY and CDR2 is SVGAGI (reference sequence). V lost 5 bases to trimming and J lost 2 bases; unmatched junction nucleotides: 5. This CDR3 is built from 15 residues.